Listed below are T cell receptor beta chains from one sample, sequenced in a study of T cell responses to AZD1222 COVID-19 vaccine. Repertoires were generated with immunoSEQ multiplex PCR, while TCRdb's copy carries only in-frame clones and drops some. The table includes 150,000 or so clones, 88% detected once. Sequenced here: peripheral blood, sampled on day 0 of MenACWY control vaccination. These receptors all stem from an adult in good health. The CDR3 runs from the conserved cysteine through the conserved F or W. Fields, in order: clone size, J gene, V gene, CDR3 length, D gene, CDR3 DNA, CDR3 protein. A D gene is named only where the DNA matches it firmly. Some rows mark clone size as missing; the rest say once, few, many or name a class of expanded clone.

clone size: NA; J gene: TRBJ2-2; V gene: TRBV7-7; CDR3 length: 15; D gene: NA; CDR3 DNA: TGTGCTAGCAGCTTAAGGGGCGAGAACACCGGGGAGCTGTTTTTT; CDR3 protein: CASSLRGENTGELFF
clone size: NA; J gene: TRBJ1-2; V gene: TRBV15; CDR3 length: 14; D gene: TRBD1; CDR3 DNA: TGTGCCACCAGCGGGACAGGGAATAACTATGGCTACACCTTC; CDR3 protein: CATSGTGNNYGYTF
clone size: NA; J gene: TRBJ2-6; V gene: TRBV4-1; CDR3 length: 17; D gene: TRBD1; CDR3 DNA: TGCGCCAGCAGCCAAGGACAGGGGGCATCTGGGGCCAACGTCCTGACTTTC; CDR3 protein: CASSQGQGASGANVLTF
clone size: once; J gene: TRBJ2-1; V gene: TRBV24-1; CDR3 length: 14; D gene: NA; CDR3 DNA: TGTGCCACCAGTGTGGCGGGGGCCAACAATGAGCAGTTCTTC; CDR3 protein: CATSVAGANNEQFF
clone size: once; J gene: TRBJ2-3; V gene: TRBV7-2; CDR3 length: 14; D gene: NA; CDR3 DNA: TGTGCCAGCACCCCCGGTCGTTACACAGATACGCAGTATTTT; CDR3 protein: CASTPGRYTDTQYF
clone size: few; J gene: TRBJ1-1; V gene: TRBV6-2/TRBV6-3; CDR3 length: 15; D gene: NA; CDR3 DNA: TGTGCCAGCAGCCCCGGCGGGGCTATAAACACTGAAGCTTTCTTT; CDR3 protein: CASSPGGAINTEAFF
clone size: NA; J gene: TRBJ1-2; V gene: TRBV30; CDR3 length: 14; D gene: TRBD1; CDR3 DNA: TGTGCCTGGAGCTCTGACTCAGGGGGCCCTGGCTACACCTTC; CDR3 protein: CAWSSDSGGPGYTF
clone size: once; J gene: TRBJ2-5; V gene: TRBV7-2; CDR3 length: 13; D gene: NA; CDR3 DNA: TGTGCCAGCAGCTTAGACCGCCAAGAGACCCAGTACTTC; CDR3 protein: CASSLDRQETQYF
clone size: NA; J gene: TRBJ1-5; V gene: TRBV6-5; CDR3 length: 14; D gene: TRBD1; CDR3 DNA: TGTGCCAGCAGCCAGACAGGGAGGGATCAGCCCCAGCATTTT; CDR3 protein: CASSQTGRDQPQHF
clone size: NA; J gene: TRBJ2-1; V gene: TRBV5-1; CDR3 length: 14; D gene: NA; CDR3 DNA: TGCGCCAGCAGCTATTTTGACGGCTACAATGAGCAGTTCTTC; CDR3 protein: CASSYFDGYNEQFF
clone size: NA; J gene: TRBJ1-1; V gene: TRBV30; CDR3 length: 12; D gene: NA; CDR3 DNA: TGTGCCTGGACCACCTTCGGGGAGACAACTTTCTTT; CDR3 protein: CAWTTFGETTFF
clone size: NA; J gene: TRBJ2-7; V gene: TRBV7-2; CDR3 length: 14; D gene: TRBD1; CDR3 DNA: TGTGCCAGCAGCCGGGACAGGGGCCCCTACGAGCAGTACTTC; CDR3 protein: CASSRDRGPYEQYF
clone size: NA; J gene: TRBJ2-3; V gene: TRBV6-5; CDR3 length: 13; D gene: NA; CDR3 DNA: TGTGCCAGCAGGAGAACAGGGACAGATACGCAGTATTTT; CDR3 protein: CASRRTGTDTQYF
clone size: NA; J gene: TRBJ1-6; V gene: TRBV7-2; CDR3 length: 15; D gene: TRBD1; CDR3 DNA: TGTGCCAGCAGGGTGGACAGGGGGCCTAGTTCACCCCTCCACTTT; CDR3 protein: CASRVDRGPSSPLHF
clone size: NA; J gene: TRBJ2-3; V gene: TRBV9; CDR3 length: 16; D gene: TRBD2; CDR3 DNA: TGTGCCAGCAGCGTGGCGGGACTAGCGGCCACAGATACGCAGTATTTT; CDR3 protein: CASSVAGLAATDTQYF
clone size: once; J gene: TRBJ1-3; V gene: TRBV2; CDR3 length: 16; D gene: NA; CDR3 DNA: TGTGCCAGCAGTCAGACTGGGACAAACTCTGGAAACACCATATATTTT; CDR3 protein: CASSQTGTNSGNTIYF
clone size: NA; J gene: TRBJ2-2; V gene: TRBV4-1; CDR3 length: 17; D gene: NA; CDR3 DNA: TGCGCCAGCAGCCGCCCTGGAAGGCGGCCGAACACCGGGGAGCTGTTTTTT; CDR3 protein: CASSRPGRRPNTGELFF
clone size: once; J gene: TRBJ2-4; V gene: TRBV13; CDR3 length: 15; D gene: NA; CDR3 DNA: TGTGCCAGCAGCCCCTCACTAGCTGCCAAAAACATTCAGTACTTC; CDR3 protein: CASSPSLAAKNIQYF
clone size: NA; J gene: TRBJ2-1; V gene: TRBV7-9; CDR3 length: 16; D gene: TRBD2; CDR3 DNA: TGTGCCAGCAGCCCGACCGATGCGGGAGGCCCCAATGAGCAGTTCTTC; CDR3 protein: CASSPTDAGGPNEQFF
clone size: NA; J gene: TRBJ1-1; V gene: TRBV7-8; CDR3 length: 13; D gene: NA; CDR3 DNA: TGTGCCAGCAGCTTACGCCTGAACACTGAAGCTTTCTTT; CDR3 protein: CASSLRLNTEAFF
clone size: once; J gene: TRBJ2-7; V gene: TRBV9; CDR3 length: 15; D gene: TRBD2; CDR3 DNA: TGTGCCAGCAGCGTAGACACTAGCGGGAGCTACGAGCAGTACTTC; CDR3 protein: CASSVDTSGSYEQYF
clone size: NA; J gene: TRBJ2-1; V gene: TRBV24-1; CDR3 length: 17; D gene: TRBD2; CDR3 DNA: TGTGCCACCAGTGATACGATAGCGGGACCCTCCTACAATGAGCAGTTCTTC; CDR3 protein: CATSDTIAGPSYNEQFF
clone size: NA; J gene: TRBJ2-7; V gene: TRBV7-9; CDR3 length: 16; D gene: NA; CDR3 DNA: TGTGCCAGCAGCTTAGCGGGGGTATCGTCCTCCTACGAGCAGTACTTC; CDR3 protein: CASSLAGVSSSYEQYF
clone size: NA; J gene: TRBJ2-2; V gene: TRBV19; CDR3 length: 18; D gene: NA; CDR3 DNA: TGTGCCAGTACCGCCATGCCATACGGACAGATAAGGACCGGGGAGCTGTTTTTT; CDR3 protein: CASTAMPYGQIRTGELFF
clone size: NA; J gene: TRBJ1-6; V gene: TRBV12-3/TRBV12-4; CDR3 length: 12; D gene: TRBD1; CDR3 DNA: TGTGCCAGCAGTTTGCAGGGGGCGTTCCTCCACTTT; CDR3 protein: CASSLQGAFLHF
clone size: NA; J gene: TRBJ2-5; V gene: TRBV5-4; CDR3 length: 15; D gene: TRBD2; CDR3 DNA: TGTGCCAGCAGCCCATGGGTGGCGGGGGGAGAGACCCAGTACTTC; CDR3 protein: CASSPWVAGGETQYF
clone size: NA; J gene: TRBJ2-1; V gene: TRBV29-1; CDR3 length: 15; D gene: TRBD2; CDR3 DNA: TGCAGCGGGGGTGGACTAGCGGACAAATACAATGAGCAGTTCTTC; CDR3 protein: CSGGGLADKYNEQFF
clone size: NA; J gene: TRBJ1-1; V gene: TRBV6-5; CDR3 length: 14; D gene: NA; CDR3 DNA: TGTGCCAGCAGTTACGGGCAGGGAGACACTGAAGCTTTCTTT; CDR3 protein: CASSYGQGDTEAFF
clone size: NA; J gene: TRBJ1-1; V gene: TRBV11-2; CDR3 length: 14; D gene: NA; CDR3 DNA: TGTGCCGGCAGCTTAGGTTCAGTGAACACTGAAGCTTTCTTT; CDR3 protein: CAGSLGSVNTEAFF
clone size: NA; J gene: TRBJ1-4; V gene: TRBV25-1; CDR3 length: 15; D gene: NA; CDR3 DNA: TGTGCCAGCAGCCAAGTCACACCAGGCACAGAAAAACTGTTTTTT; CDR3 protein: CASSQVTPGTEKLFF
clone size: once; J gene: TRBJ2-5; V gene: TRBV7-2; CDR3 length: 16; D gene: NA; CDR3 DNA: TGTGCCAGCAGTCTTCTGTTCGGGACGGGCCAAGAGACCCAGTACTTC; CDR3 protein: CASSLLFGTGQETQYF
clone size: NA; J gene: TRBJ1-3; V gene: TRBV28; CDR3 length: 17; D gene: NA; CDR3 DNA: TGTGCCAGCAGCCCTCACTGGGGACAAGGTCTCGGAAACACCATATATTTT; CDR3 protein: CASSPHWGQGLGNTIYF
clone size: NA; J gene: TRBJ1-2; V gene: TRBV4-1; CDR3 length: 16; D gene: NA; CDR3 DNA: TGCGCCAGCAGCCGGGCCGGACGGAGGTGGGACTATGGCTACACCTTC; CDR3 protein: CASSRAGRRWDYGYTF
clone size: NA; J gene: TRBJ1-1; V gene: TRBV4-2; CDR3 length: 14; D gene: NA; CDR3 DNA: TGTGCCAGCAGCCAAGTAGGAGGGTCCGCTGAAGCTTTCTTT; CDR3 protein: CASSQVGGSAEAFF
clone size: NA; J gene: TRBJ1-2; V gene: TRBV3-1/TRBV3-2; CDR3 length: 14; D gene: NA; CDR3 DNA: TGTGCCAGCAGCCAACAGGGGACTAACTATGGCTACACCTTC; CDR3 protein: CASSQQGTNYGYTF
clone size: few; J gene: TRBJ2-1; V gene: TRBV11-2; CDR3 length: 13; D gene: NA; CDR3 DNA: TGTGCCAGCAGCTTAGGGCAGAACAATGAGCAGTTCTTC; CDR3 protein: CASSLGQNNEQFF
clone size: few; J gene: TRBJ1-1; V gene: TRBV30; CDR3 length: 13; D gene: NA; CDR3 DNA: TGTGCCTCCCGTGTTGGGTTGAACACTGAAGCTTTCTTT; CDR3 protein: CASRVGLNTEAFF
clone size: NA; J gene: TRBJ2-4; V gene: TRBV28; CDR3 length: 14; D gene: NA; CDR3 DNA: TGTGCCAGCTCCCTCGAGACTACCAAAAACATTCAGTACTTC; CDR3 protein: CASSLETTKNIQYF
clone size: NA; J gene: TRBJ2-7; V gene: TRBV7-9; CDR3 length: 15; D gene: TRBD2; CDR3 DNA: TGTGCCAGCAGCTTAGGACTAGCGGGGGTATACGAGCAGTACTTC; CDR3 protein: CASSLGLAGVYEQYF
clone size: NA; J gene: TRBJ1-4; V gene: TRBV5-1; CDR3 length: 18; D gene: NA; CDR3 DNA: TGCGCCAGCAGCTCTGCCCTGAGCAGGGCCCAAACTAATGAAAAACTGTTTTTT; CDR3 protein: CASSSALSRAQTNEKLFF
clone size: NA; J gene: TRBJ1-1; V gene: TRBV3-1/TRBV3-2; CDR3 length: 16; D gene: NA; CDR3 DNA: TGTGCCAGCAGCCAAGGTTGGGGGGGCGCCGGCACTGAAGCTTTCTTT; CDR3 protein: CASSQGWGGAGTEAFF
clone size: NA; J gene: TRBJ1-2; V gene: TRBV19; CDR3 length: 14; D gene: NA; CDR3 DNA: TGTGCCAGTAGTATATCAACAGGCGGCTATGGCTACACCTTC; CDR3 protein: CASSISTGGYGYTF
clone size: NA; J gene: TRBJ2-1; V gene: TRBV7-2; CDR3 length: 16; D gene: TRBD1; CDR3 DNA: TGTGCCAGCAGTCTGACAGGGACGAGCTCCTACAATGAGCAGTTCTTC; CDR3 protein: CASSLTGTSSYNEQFF
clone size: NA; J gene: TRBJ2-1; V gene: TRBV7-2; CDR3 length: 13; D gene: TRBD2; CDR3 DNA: TGTGCCAGCAGCTTTTCTAGCGGGGCTGAGCAGTTCTTC; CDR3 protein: CASSFSSGAEQFF
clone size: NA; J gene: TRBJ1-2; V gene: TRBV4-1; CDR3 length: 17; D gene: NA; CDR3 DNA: TGCGCCAGCAGCCAAGATGCGCAGAGGGTGGATTTGTACGGCTACACCTTC; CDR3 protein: CASSQDAQRVDLYGYTF
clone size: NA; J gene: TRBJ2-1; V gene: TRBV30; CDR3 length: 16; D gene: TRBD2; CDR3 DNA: TGTGCCTGGAGTCCCCGGGGACTGCGGGGGGTCAATGAGCAGTTCTTC; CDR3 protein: CAWSPRGLRGVNEQFF
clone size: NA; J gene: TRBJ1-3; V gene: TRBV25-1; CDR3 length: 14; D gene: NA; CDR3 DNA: TGTGCCAGCAGTGAACATGCCCCGGGAAACACCATATATTTT; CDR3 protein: CASSEHAPGNTIYF
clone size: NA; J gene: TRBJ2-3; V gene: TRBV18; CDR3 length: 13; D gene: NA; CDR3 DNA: TGTGCCAGCTCACCTAGTTTGACAGATACGCAGTATTTT; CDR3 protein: CASSPSLTDTQYF
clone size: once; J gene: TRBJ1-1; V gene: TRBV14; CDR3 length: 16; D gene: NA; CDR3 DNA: TGTGCCAGCAGCCAAGTTCCCCGGACAGTGAACACTGAAGCTTTCTTT; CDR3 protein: CASSQVPRTVNTEAFF
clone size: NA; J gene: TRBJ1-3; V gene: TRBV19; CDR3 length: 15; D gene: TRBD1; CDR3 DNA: TGTGCCAGTACCCCCGACAGGGGAAGTGGAAACACCATATATTTT; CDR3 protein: CASTPDRGSGNTIYF
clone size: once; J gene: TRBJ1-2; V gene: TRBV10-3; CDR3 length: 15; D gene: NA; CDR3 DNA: TGTGCCATCAGTGAGTCCGGAGTCACAGGGAATGGCTACACCTTC; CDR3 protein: CAISESGVTGNGYTF
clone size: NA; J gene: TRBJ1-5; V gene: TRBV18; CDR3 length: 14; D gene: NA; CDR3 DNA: TGTGCCGGCTCACCGACCGAGGGGGACCAGCCCCAGCATTTT; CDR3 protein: CAGSPTEGDQPQHF
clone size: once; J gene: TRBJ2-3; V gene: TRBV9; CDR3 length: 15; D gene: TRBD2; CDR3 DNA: TGTGCCAGCAGCCCCCAGCGGGAGGGGGCAGATACGCAGTATTTT; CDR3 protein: CASSPQREGADTQYF
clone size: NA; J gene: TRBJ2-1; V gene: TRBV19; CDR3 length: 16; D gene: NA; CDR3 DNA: TGTGCCAGTAGTATCAGGGCGGGACGGTCTGGCAATGAGCAGTTCTTC; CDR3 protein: CASSIRAGRSGNEQFF
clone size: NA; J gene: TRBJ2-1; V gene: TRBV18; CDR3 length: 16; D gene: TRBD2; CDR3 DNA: TGTGCCAGCTCACCGATACTAGCGGGAGTAAACAATGAGCAGTTCTTC; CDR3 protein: CASSPILAGVNNEQFF
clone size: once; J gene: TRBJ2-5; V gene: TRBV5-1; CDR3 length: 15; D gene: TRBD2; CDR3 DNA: TGCGCCAGCAGCTTGCCCGAGACTAGCGGAAGGACCCAGTACTTC; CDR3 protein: CASSLPETSGRTQYF
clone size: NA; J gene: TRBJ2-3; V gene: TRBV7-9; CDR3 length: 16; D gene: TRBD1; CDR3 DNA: TGTGCCAGCAGCTTAGAGGACAGGGGGCGCACAGATACGCAGTATTTT; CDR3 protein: CASSLEDRGRTDTQYF
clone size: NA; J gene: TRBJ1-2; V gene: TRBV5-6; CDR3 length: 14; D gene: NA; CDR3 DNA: TGTGCCAGCAGCTACTCATCCTCAAACTATGGCTACACCTTC; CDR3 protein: CASSYSSSNYGYTF
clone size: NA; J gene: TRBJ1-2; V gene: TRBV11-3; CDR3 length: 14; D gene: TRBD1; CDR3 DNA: TGTGCCAGCAGCACCCGACAGGGGTACTATGGCTACACCTTC; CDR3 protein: CASSTRQGYYGYTF